This TCR beta chain was recovered during a study of T cell responses to AZD1222 COVID-19 vaccine. Study-wide results and caveats: The study found Spike-specific TCR breadth and depth rose after two AZD1222 doses. Baseline testing showed seropositivity in only a handful of AZD1222 recipients. In a largely white British group with more females than males, clonal diversity was possibly underestimated. The study found vaccine-associated CD4 TCRs spanning spike, dominant at 160-218 and 743-854.

This table comes from immunoSEQ multiplex PCR, and its TCRdb copy is limited to in-frame clones, with some not included. The sample has about 67,000 clones, 84% seen once. This CDR3 contains 15 residues. V dropped 4 bases and J dropped 6 bases, with 16 bases sitting between them. The germline V gene encodes CDR1 SNHLY and CDR2 FYNNEI. As concerns this clone: Its target is not known.

Sequences were derived from peripheral blood, sampled on day 0 of AZD1222 vaccination. V and J are TRBV2 and TRBJ1-5; perhaps TRBD1 as D (6 bases). The clonotype comes from an adult in good health. In DNA, the CDR3 is TGTGCCAGCAGTGCCGGGGGCGGTGGGAGTCAGCCCCAGCATTTT. This encodes CASSAGGGGSQPQHF.